The 30 T cell receptor beta chains given below trace back to one sample, sequenced in a study of blood T cell repertoires in COVID-19. The table came from immunoSEQ multiplex PCR; TCRdb's copy has only in-frame clones and leaves some out. Among around 250,000 clones listed, 85% to 90% were seen once. The sequencing sample was made of PBMCs or T cells enriched from blood (not recorded which). The receptors here all came from a man in his forties or fifties who had been exposed to COVID-19.

J is TRBJ1-4 and V is TRBV2; 7 nucleotides align to TRBD1. This CDR3 is built from 16 residues. V was pared by 5 bases and J by 3 bases, with 9 bases of the junction left unmatched. CDR1 and CDR2 (germline): SNHLY, FYNNEI. The CDR3 region has the DNA TGTGCCAGCAGTCTGGAGGGGGCGTTAGCTAATGAAAAACTGTTTTTT. Translation: CASSLEGALANEKLFF.

As to this clone: An end of the junction differs from the germline gene, which may be a read error. The chain joins TRBV4-1 to TRBJ2-7; a possible D gene is TRBD1 (6 bases). The CDR3 totals 13 residues. Germline V lookup: CDR1 MGHRA, CDR2 YSYEKL. The CDR3 region is CASSQDRDTQLDF. In DNA, the CDR3 is TGCGCCAGCAGCCAAGATAGGGACACCCAATTGGACTTC.

J is TRBJ1-5 and V is TRBV10-2; the match to TRBD1 covers 8 bases. There are 13 residues in the CDR3. Losses at the gene ends were 6 bases for V and 2 bases for J; bases not matched to a gene: 0. Germline loops: CDR1 WSHSY, CDR2 SAAADI. In nucleotides, the CDR3 is TGCGCCAGCAGGGGACAGGGCAATCAGCCCCAGCATTTT. Protein sequence: CASRGQGNQPQHF.

The V and J genes are TRBV30 and TRBJ1-6; D possibly corresponds to TRBD1 (5 bases). CDR1 is GTSNPN, CDR2 SVGIG, per germline (reference sequence). This CDR3 comprises 13 residues. V was pared by 4 bases and J by 10 bases, with 14 bases between. The CDR3 nucleotides read TGTGCCTGGAAGGGGCAGGCTGGATCACCCCTCCACTTT. Translating gives CAWKGQAGSPLHF.

The rearrangement joins TRBV7-2 to TRBJ2-3; no firm D call. The CDR3 covers 14 residues. V dropped 5 bases and J dropped 0 bases, with 9 bases sitting between them. The V gene's germline CDR1 is SGHTA and CDR2 FQGNSA. The CDR3 DNA follows: TGTGCCAGCAGCCCGTTCGTTAGCACAGATACGCAGTATTTT. It translates to CASSPFVSTDTQYF.

With respect to this clone: The same CDR3 also results from other DNA sequences found in this sample. The chain joins TRBV5-1 to TRBJ1-6, with 7 bases fitting TRBD1. CDR1 is SGHRS, CDR2 YFSETQ, per germline. This CDR3 is 14 amino acids long. Trimming took 0 bases from V and 8 from J; bases not matched to a gene: 2. CDR3 in amino acids: CASSLGQGDSPLHF. DNA of the CDR3: TGCGCCAGCAGCTTGGGACAGGGCGATTCACCCCTCCACTTT. The full variable domain, with the rest looked up from reference TRBV5-1 and TRBJ1-6, is KAGVTQTPRYLIKTRGQQVTLSCSPISGHRSVSWYQQTPGQGLQFLFEYFSETQRNKGNFPGRFSGRQFSNSRSEMNVSTLELGDSALYLCASSLGQGDSPLHFGNGTRLTVT.

Concerning this clone: The same CDR3 also results from other DNA sequences found in this sample. The chain combines TRBV3-1 (or the pseudogene TRBV3-2) with TRBJ2-2, with D perhaps matching TRBD1 (6 bases). The CDR3 loop spans 14 amino acids. The germline gives CDR1 LGHDT, CDR2 YNNKEL (reference sequence). Trimming left V 4 bases short and J 1 base short, with 7 bases between. The CDR3 DNA sequence: TGTGCCAGCAGCCCCAGGGGGAACACCGGGGAGCTGTTTTTT. It yields the protein CASSPRGNTGELFF.

This clone has only a few counts. This chain connects TRBV5-1 to TRBJ1-2; 9 positions match TRBD1. The V segment lost 4 bases and the J segment 0 bases; nucleotides outside the gene matches: 7. The V gene's germline CDR1 is SGHRS and CDR2 YFSETQ. This CDR3 is 16 amino acids long. The CDR3 sequence: CASSPGTGLANYGYTF. CDR3 DNA sequence: TGCGCCAGCAGCCCGGGGACAGGGTTAGCTAACTATGGCTACACCTTC.

The rearrangement links TRBV7-3 to TRBJ1-1; maybe TRBD1 (5 bases). V shed 2 bases and J shed 2 bases, with 12 bases lying between them. Per germline, CDR1 SGHTA and CDR2 FQGTGA. This CDR3 comprises 15 residues. This CDR3 is CASSLSGGANTEAFF. The CDR3 bases are TGTGCCAGCAGCTTATCGGGTGGGGCAAACACTGAAGCTTTCTTT.

The genes are TRBV28 and TRBJ2-5, with TRBD2 matching over 7 bases. From germline, CDR1 is MDHEN and CDR2 SYDVKM. Losses at the gene ends were 3 bases for V and 5 bases for J; bases not matched to a gene: 12. This CDR3 region has 16 residues. CDR3 residues: CASSLGSGTSEETQYF. The CDR3 DNA reads as TGTGCCAGCAGTTTGGGATCGGGCACTAGCGAGGAGACCCAGTACTTC.

This clone was seen a single time. This chain uses TRBV10-1 with TRBJ1-5; D gene uncertain. V gave up 6 bases and J gave up 7 bases, with 7 bases separating them. CDR3 size: 11 residues. Germline CDR1 WNHNN, CDR2 SYGVQD (reference sequence). The CDR3 loop reads CASRITQPQHF. CDR3 DNA: TGCGCCAGCAGAATAACACAGCCCCAGCATTTT.

The chain is built from TRBV27 and TRBJ2-7; the match to TRBD2 covers 9 bases. Trimming at V came to 5 bases and at J to 3 bases, leaving 8 bases not matched to a gene. CDR1 is MNHEY and CDR2 is SMNVEV in the germline V gene (reference sequence). CDR3 length: 15 residues. In DNA, the CDR3 is TGTGCCAGCAGTCTCCTGGGCGGGGGGGTCTACGAGCAGTACTTC. This gives the protein CASSLLGGGVYEQYF.

The sample holds one count of this clone. This chain links TRBV23-1 with TRBJ2-7; possible D gene TRBD1, 6 bases. Being an ORF, TRBV23-1 has a function that is uncertain. V was clipped by 6 bases and J by 1 base, with 22 bases between them. The CDR3 sequence is 17 residues long. CDR3 amino acids: CASRKGQPAWGSYEQYF. In nucleotides, the CDR3 is TGCGCCAGCAGGAAAGGACAGCCCGCCTGGGGTTCCTACGAGCAGTACTTC.

The CDR3 loop reads CASTASGTGELFF. The CDR3 DNA is TGTGCCAGCACGGCTAGCGGTACCGGGGAGCTGTTTTTT. The V call is TRBV2, the J call TRBJ2-2; 7 bases align to TRBD2. Germline V CDR1 and CDR2: SNHLY, FYNNEI. This CDR3 contains 13 residues. The J segment lost 5 bases and the V segment lost 7 bases, leaving 4 bases of the junction unmatched. Looking up the rest from reference TRBV2 and TRBJ2-2 gives the full variable domain: EPEVTQTPSHQVTQMGQEVILRCVPISNHLYFYWYRQILGQKVEFLVSFYNNEISEKSEIFDDQFSVERPDGSNFTLKIRSTKLEDSAMYFCASTASGTGELFFGEGSRLTVL.

This clone was observed once. The chain has TRBV12-3 or TRBV12-4 and TRBJ2-3; TRBD1 aligns across 7 bases. V gave up 5 bases and J gave up 12 bases; unmatched junction bases: 8. This CDR3 region has 12 residues. CDR3 coding DNA: TGTGCCAGCAGTCCTACAGGGGTCCTTCAGTATTTT. Translated, it gives CASSPTGVLQYF.

The rearrangement joins TRBV19 to TRBJ1-4; 10 bases line up with TRBD1. This CDR3 contains 15 residues. Trimming at V came to 7 bases and at J to 4 bases, leaving 6 bases not matched to a gene. Per the germline V gene, CDR1 is LNHDA and CDR2 is SQIVND (reference sequence). The CDR3 is CASTQGQGVNEKLFF. For the CDR3, the DNA is TGTGCCAGTACCCAAGGACAGGGGGTTAATGAAAAACTGTTTTTT.

The V gene is TRBV2, the J gene TRBJ1-2; D ambiguous. The ends were cut back, 1 base at V and 2 bases at J, with 14 bases in the middle. Germline-derived CDR1 and CDR2 are SNHLY and FYNNEI. The CDR3 consists of 16 residues. CDR3 residues: CASSEEDEGMNYGYTF. CDR3 in DNA: TGTGCCAGCAGTGAAGAAGATGAGGGTATGAACTATGGCTACACCTTC.

In this sample, this clone turned up once. The V call is TRBV5-1, the J call TRBJ2-2; 9 bases match TRBD2. The CDR3 consists of 16 residues. V gave up 0 bases and J gave up 2 bases; unmatched junction bases: 2. The germline gives CDR1 SGHRS, CDR2 YFSETQ. Written as DNA, the CDR3 is TGCGCCAGCAGCTTGGGCGGGAGGGCCAACACCGGGGAGCTGTTTTTT. The encoded protein is CASSLGGRANTGELFF.

The chain has TRBV29-1 and TRBJ2-7; a weak D match, TRBD2 (6 bases). The CDR3 covers 11 residues. The V gene lost 6 bases and the J gene lost 6 bases, with 12 bases spanning the gap. Looked up from germline, CDR1 is SQVTM and CDR2 is ANQGSEA. The CDR3 loop is CSVGDWVEQYF. The CDR3 DNA reads TGCAGCGTGGGGGACTGGGTCGAGCAGTACTTC.

This chain uses TRBV7-3 with TRBJ1-2, with D maybe TRBD1 (5 bases). CDR1 is SGHTA, CDR2 FQGTGA, per germline. The CDR3 spans 14 residues. The V end was cut by 1 base, the J end by 6 bases, with 12 bases between. The CDR3 region has the DNA TGTGCCAGCAGCTTAAGAGCGGGGCCTGATGGCTACACCTTC. Translated: CASSLRAGPDGYTF.

This chain uses TRBV15 with TRBJ2-2; 13 bases line up with TRBD2. Germline values: CDR1 LNHNV, CDR2 YYDKDF (reference sequence). Losses at the gene ends were 0 bases for V and 6 bases for J; bases not matched to a gene: 7. The CDR3 is 18 amino acids. The CDR3 DNA is TGTGCCACCAGCAGAGATCCCCCTGGACTAGCGGGAGCCGGGGAGCTGTTTTTT. It yields the protein CATSRDPPGLAGAGELFF.

V usage is TRBV5-1 and J usage is TRBJ2-3; 7 bases line up with TRBD1. Looked up from germline, CDR1 is SGHRS and CDR2 is YFSETQ. With 7 bases clipped from V and 6 bases from J, the junction kept 14 bases outside the gene matches. This CDR3 has 15 amino acids. In DNA, the CDR3 is TGCGCCAGCGATCCCCGAGGGGGCACTGAGGATACGCAGTATTTT. It specifies CASDPRGGTEDTQYF. Together with reference TRBV5-1 and TRBJ2-3, the CDR3 gives the full variable domain: KAGVTQTPRYLIKTRGQQVTLSCSPISGHRSVSWYQQTPGQGLQFLFEYFSETQRNKGNFPGRFSGRQFSNSRSEMNVSTLELGDSALYLCASDPRGGTEDTQYFGPGTRLTVL.

J is TRBJ2-5 and V is TRBV6-4, with 13 positions matching TRBD2. This CDR3 is built from 17 residues. The J segment lost 0 bases and the V segment lost 8 bases, leaving 9 bases of the junction unmatched. CDR1 and CDR2 (germline): MRHNA, SNTAGT. CDR3 DNA sequence: TGTGCCAGCGGCGAGACTAGCGGGGGGACGTACCAAGAGACCCAGTACTTC. Translating gives CASGETSGGTYQETQYF.

The chain recombines TRBV6-6 with TRBJ1-1; 7 positions match TRBD1. Germline values: CDR1 MNHNY, CDR2 SVGAGI (reference sequence). The V and J ends lost 8 bases and 1 base, in that order; junction bases with no gene match: 7. This CDR3 contains 14 residues. The CDR3 nucleotides are TGTGCCAGCGTTGCGGGACAGCAGAACACTGAAGCTTTCTTT. As protein: CASVAGQQNTEAFF.

The chain uses TRBV19 and TRBJ1-1; perhaps TRBD1 as D (6 bases). In germline, CDR1 is LNHDA, CDR2 SQIVND (reference sequence). Trimming pared 3 bases from V and 2 bases from J, leaving 10 bases between. This CDR3 is 14 amino acids long. CDR3 coding DNA: TGTGCCAGTAGTATTAGAGGGGGAAACACTGAAGCTTTCTTT. This codes for CASSIRGGNTEAFF. Full variable domain (missing parts from reference TRBV19 and TRBJ1-1): DGGITQSPKYLFRKEGQNVTLSCEQNLNHDAMYWYRQDPGQGLRLIYYSQIVNDFQKGDIAEGYSVSREKKESFPLTVTSAQKNPTAFYLCASSIRGGNTEAFFGQGTRLTVV.

This clone appeared a single time. This chain connects TRBV5-1 to TRBJ2-3; tentatively, D is TRBD1 (5 bases). Germline V CDR1 and CDR2: SGHRS, YFSETQ. The CDR3 contains 12 residues. V was cut by 5 bases and J by 4 bases, with 8 bases left in between. This chain's CDR3 is CASSQGPDTQYF. The DNA for the CDR3 is TGCGCCAGCAGTCAGGGTCCAGATACGCAGTATTTT.

The V and J genes are TRBV5-1 and TRBJ1-6; TRBD1 is a possible D gene (6 bases). V lost 4 bases and J lost 10, with 18 bases in between. This CDR3 is built from 15 residues. Germline CDR1 SGHRS, CDR2 YFSETQ. This CDR3 is CASSTTGTYSSPLHF. CDR3 DNA sequence: TGCGCCAGCAGCACTACCGGGACATATTCATCACCCCTCCACTTT.

The rearrangement links TRBV7-3 to TRBJ2-2; possibly TRBD2 for D (6 bases). The V and J ends lost 2 bases and 6 bases respectively, with 10 bases between them. The CDR3 is 14 residues long. Germline lookup yields CDR1 SGHTA and CDR2 FQGTGA. The CDR3 sequence is CASSLAAGSGELFF. In nucleotides, the CDR3 is TGTGCCAGCAGCTTAGCGGCGGGATCCGGGGAGCTGTTTTTT. Looking up the rest from reference TRBV7-3 and TRBJ2-2 gives the full variable domain: GAGVSQTPSNKVTEKGKYVELRCDPISGHTALYWYRQSLGQGPEFLIYFQGTGAADDSGLPNDRFFAVRPEGSVSTLKIQRTERGDSAVYLCASSLAAGSGELFFGEGSRLTVL.

The CDR3 sequence is CASSLSPQEGFTF. CDR3 nucleotides: TGCGCCAGCAGCTTGTCCCCTCAGGAGGGTTTCACCTTC. The chain joins TRBV5-1 to TRBJ1-2; D is uncertain. The CDR3 covers 13 residues. Trimming cost V 1 base and J 13 bases, with 17 bases left between them. Germline V gene lookup returns CDR1 SGHRS and CDR2 YFSETQ.

The V gene is TRBV10-3, the J gene TRBJ2-3; D gene ambiguous. V was shortened by 1 base and J by 0 bases, with 8 bases between the two germline ends. The CDR3 sequence is 15 residues long. Germline V lookup: CDR1 ENHRY, CDR2 SYGVKD. CDR3 residues: CAISEFSGSTDTQYF. CDR3 in DNA: TGTGCCATCAGTGAGTTCTCGGGTAGCACAGATACGCAGTATTTT.